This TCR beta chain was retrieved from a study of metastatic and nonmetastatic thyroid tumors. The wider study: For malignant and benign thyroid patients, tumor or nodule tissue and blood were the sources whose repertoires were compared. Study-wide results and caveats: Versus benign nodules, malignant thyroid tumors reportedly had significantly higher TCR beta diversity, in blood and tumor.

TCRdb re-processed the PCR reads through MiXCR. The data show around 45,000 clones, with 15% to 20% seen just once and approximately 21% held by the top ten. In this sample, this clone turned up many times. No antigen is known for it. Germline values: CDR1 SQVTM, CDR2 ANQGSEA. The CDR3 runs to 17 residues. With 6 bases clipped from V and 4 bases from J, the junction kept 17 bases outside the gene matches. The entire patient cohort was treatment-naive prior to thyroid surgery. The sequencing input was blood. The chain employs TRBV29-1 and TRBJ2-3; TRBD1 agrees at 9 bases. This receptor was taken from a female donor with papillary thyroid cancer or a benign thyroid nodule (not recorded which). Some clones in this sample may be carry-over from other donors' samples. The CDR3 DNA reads TGCAGCGTGTGGGGGAATTCAGGGACAGGGCGATCAGATACGCAGTATTTT. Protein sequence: CSVWGNSGTGRSDTQYF.